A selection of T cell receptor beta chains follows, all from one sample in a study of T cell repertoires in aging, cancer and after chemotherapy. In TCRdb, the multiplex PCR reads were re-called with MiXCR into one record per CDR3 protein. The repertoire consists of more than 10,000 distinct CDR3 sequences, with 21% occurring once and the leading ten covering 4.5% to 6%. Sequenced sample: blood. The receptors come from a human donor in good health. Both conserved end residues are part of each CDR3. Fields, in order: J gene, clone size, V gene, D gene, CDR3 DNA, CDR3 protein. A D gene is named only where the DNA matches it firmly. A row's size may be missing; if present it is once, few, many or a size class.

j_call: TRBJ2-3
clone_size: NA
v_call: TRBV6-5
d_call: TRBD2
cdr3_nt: TGTGCCACCAGTGATATCAGCGGGGGTCACAGCACAGAAACGCAGTATTTT
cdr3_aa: CATSDISGGHSTETQYF

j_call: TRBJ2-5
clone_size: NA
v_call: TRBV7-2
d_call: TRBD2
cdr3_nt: TGTGCCAGCAGCCCACGTTCGGCGGGGGAAGAGACCCAGTACTTC
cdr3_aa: CASSPRSAGEETQYF

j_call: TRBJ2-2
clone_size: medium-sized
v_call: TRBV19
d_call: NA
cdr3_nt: TGTGCCAGTACCTCACCCGGGGGCACCGGGGAGCTGTTTTTT
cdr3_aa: CASTSPGGTGELFF

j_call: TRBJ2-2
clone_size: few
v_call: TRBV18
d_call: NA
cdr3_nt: TGTGCCAGCTCACGCCAGGTAGCAGGGAGCACCGGGGAGCTGTTTTTT
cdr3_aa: CASSRQVAGSTGELFF

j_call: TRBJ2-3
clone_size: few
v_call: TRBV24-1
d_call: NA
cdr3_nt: TGTGCCACCAGTGATCGGAAGGGCACAGATACGCAGTATTTT
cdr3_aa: CATSDRKGTDTQYF

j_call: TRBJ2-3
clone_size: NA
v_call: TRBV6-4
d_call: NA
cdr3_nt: TGTGCCAGCAGTGACGGGTGGCCCACAGATACGCAGTATTTT
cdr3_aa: CASSDGWPTDTQYF

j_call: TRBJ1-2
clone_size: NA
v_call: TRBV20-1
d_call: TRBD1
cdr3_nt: TGCAGTGCTAGGGTCGTCCAGGGGGGCAACTATGGCTACACCTTC
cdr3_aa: CSARVVQGGNYGYTF

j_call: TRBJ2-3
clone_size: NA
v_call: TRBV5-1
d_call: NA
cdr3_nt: TGTGCCAGCAGTTCAGGGTATGGTGGAGATACGCAGTATTTT
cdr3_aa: CASSSGYGGDTQYF

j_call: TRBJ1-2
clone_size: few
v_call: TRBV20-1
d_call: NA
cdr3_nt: TGCAGTGCTAGAAACCAGTCAAGAAATGGCTACACCTTC
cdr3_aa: CSARNQSRNGYTF

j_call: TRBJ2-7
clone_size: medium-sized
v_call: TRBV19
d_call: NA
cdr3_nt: TGTGCCAGTAGTGCGACCTGGGGAGGGGGAAGGTACGAGCAGTACTTC
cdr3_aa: CASSATWGGGRYEQYF

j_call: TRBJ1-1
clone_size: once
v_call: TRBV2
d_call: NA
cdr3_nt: TGTGCCAGCACCCCCCGGTCACAAGCTTTCTTT
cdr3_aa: CASTPRSQAFF

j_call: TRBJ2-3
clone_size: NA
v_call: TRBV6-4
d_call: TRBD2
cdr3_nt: TGTGCCAGCAGTGACGGGCGGGGGAGCACAGATACGCAGTATTTT
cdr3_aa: CASSDGRGSTDTQYF

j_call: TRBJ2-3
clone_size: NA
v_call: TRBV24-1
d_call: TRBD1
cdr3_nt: TGTGCCACCAGTGAGTCGACAGGGTGGAGAAATACGCAGTATTTT
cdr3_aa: CATSESTGWRNTQYF

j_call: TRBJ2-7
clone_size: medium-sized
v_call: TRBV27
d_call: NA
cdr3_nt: TGTGCCAGCAGTTTTAGCAGCTTCGGGGCCTACGAGCAGTACTTC
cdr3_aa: CASSFSSFGAYEQYF

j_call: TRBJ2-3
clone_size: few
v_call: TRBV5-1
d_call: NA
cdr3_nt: TGCGCCAGCAGCGCTAGCAGTAGCACAGATACGCAGTATTTT
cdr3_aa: CASSASSSTDTQYF

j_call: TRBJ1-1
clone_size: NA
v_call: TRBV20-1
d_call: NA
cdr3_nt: TGCAGTGCTAGATACCTTCCAGGGGAAGCTTTCTTT
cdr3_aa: CSARYLPGEAFF

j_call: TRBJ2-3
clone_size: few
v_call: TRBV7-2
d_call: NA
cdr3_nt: TGTGCCAGCAGCTTAGGGGGGGGGGGCCAGGGAGATACGCAGTATTTT
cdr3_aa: CASSLGGGGQGDTQYF

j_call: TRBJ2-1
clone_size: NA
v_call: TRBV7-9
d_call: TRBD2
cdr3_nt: TGTGCCAGCAGCTTATGGCGGACTAGCTCCTACAATGAGCAGTTCTTC
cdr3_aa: CASSLWRTSSYNEQFF

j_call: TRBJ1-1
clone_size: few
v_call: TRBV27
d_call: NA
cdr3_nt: TGTGCCAGCAGTTTTGGGGCCGGCTTTGAAGCTTTCTTT
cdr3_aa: CASSFGAGFEAFF

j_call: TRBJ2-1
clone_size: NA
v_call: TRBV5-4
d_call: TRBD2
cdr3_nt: TGTGCCAGCAGCTCTAACGGACTAGCGGGGCAAGTATTCAATGAGCAGTTCTTC
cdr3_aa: CASSSNGLAGQVFNEQFF

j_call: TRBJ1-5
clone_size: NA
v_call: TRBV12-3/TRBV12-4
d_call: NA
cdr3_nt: TGTGCCAGCAGTTTCGGCGAAGGGGGTCAGCCCCAGCATTTT
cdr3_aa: CASSFGEGGQPQHF

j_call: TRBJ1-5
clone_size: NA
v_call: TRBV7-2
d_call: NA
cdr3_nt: TGTGCCAGCGGGAGGGAGGGGGGCAATCAGCCCCAGCATTTT
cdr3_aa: CASGREGGNQPQHF

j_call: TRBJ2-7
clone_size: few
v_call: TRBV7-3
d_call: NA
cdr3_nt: TGTGCCAGCAGCTTACGGGGAGAGAGCGAGCAGTACTTC
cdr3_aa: CASSLRGESEQYF

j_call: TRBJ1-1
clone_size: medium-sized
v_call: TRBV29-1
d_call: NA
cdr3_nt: TGCAGCGTTGACGGAATACTGAACACTGAAGCTTTCTTT
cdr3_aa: CSVDGILNTEAFF

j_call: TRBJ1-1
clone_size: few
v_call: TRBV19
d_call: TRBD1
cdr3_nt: TGTGCCAGTAGTGCCCGACAGGGGTGGAGCACTGAAGCTTTCTTT
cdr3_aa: CASSARQGWSTEAFF

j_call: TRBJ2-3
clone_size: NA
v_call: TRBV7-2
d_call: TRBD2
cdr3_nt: TGTGCCAGCAGCTTAGGTGCGGGGGGATTCGGTACGCAGTATTTT
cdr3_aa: CASSLGAGGFGTQYF

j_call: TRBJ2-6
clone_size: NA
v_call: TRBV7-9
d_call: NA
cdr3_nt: TGTGCCAGCTGGGAAGGGGTGGATGCTGGGGCCAACGTCCTGACTTTC
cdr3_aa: CASWEGVDAGANVLTF

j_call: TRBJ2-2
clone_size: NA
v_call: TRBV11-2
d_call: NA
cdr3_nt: TGTGCCAGCAGCTTGGGTCTACTTGTGACCGGGGAGCTGTTTTTT
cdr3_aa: CASSLGLLVTGELFF

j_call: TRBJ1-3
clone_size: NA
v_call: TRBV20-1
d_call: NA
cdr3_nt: TGCAGTGCTAGAGGGGGGGGTTCTGGAAACACCATATATTTT
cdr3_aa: CSARGGGSGNTIYF

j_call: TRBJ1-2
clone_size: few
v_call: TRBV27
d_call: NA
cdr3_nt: TGTGCCATCACCCCCTTCGGGGGGACCTATGGCTACACCTTC
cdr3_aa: CAITPFGGTYGYTF

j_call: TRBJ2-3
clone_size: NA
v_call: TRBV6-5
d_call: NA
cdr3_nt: TGTGCCAGCAGTGCAGATACGCAGTATTTT
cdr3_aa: CASSADTQYF

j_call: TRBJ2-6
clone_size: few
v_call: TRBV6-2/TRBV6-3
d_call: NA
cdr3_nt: TGTGCCAGCAGTTACAACAGGGCTGGGGCCAACGTCCTGACTTTC
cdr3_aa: CASSYNRAGANVLTF

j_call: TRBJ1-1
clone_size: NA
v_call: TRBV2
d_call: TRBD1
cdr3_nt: TGTGCCAGCAGTGGAGGGACAGGCTACACTGAAGCTTTCTTT
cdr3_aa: CASSGGTGYTEAFF

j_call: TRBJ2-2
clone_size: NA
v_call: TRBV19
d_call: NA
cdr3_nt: TGTGCCAGTATGATATCCGGGTTTGGTATCGGGGAGCTGTTTTTT
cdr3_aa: CASMISGFGIGELFF